This T cell receptor (beta chain) was sequenced for a study of regulatory T cells in long-lasting Graves disease. General study findings and limits: Fewer public clonotypes were shared by new patients (around 970) than by persistent patients (around 2,900). Patients with persistent disease showed a bias toward TRBV28, TRBJ1-2 and TRBJ2-5.

Regarding time point: newly diagnosed GD, antithyroid drugs for less than 3 months. There was RNA extracted from PBMCs, and the TCR library was made from it. Relying on iRepertoire HTBI primers and Arm-PCR of CDR3 regions, the team built TCR beta libraries. Per the original data handling: Across the samples, identification revealed about 62 TRBV and 15 or so TRBJ segments. TCRdb ran MiXCR on the multiplex PCR reads and lists one entry per CDR3 protein. For this entry, the V and J calls and clone size follow TCRdb and not the study's own pipeline. The sample records around 500,000 distinct CDR3 sequences, 15% to 20% being singletons. In its sample, this clonotype was seen many times. Its antigen is undetermined. The CDR3 sequence is 14 residues long. Trimming removed 0 bases at V and 1 base at J, with 7 bases between. Per the germline V gene, CDR1 is SGHRS and CDR2 is YFSETQ. This sample also belongs to another study, concerning T cells in Graves' hyperthyroidism and ophthalmopathy. From that second work: Patients aged 18 to 65 had newly diagnosed hyperthyroidism that had lasted under 2 months.

This sample comprised peripheral blood mononuclear cells (PBMCs), obtained at new diagnosis, from a patient treated with antithyroid drugs. This receptor was obtained from a woman aged 40 to 65 with Graves disease. This chain uses TRBV5-1 with TRBJ1-1; the D is unclear. CDR3 in amino acids: CASSLGATNTEAFF. CDR3 DNA: TGCGCCAGCAGCTTGGGGGCGACGAACACTGAAGCTTTCTTT.